This T cell receptor beta chain emerged from a study of blood T cells in healthy people across ages. The CDR3 is 13 residues long. Germline CDR1 reads SQVTM; CDR2 reads ANQGSEA. Trimming took off 4 bases at V and 2 bases at J, with 9 bases between the two ends. Primed by a sample-barcoded 5' primer and a J-beta primer mix, a second PCR proceeded for 7 to 11 cycles. Each cDNA molecule was tagged by a template-switch adaptor that had 12 random nucleotides. TCRdb processed the 5' RACE reads anew with MiXCR; each CDR3 protein has one entry. This sample has about 800,000 distinct CDR3 sequences, with more than 45% found just once. Each of the donors had roughly 9.7 milliliters of peripheral blood drawn into EDTA-treated Vacutainer tubes. General study findings and limits: Relative to aged donors, long-lived donors carried more naive CD4+ cells and displayed higher diversity. In these data, TCR beta diversity tracked strongly with naive T cell percentage.

Turning to this clonotype: What it binds is unknown.

Sequencing used blood. The source of this sequence is a man under 40 in good health. The V call is TRBV29-1, the J call TRBJ2-1, with a tentative D call TRBD2 (5 bases). The chain's CDR3 is CSVGIGAYNEQFF. The CDR3 bases are TGCAGCGTTGGGATCGGGGCCTACAATGAGCAGTTCTTC.